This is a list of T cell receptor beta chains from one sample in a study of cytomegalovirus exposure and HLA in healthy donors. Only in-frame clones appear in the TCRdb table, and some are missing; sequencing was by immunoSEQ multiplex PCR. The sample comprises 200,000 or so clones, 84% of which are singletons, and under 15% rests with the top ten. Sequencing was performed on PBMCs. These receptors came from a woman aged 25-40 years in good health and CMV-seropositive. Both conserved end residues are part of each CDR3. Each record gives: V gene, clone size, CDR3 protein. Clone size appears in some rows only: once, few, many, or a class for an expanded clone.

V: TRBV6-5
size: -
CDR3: CASSYVQGSKPQHF

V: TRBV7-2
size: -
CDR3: CASSLNPPGVGETQYF

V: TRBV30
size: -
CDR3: CAWRAGAEAFF

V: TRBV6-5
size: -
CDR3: CASSSMGGQGLYEQYF

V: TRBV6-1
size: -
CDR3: CASTPGQGPYNEQFF

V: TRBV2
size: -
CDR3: CASRADATNEKLFF

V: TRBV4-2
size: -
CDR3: CASSPVDYLRSSIQYF

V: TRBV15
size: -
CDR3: CATSREGGQPQHF

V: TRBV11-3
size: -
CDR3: CASSPRRNYSGIRCTDTQYF

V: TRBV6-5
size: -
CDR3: CASSSSFRGIQPQHF

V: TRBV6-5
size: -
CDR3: CASSYIPDPTGRGYTF

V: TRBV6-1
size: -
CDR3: CASKTERETADTQYF

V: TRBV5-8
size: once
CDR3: CASSFGGQPQHF

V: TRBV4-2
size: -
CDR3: CASSQGASDTQYF

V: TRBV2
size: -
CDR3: CASKNKTTNEKLFF

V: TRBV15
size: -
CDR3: CATSRPDRGRDEKLFF

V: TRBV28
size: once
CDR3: CASSYPVTSGSRSYNEQFF

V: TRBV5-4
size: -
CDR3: CASSPPKAGDTDTQYF

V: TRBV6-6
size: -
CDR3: CASSYGTVNQPQHF

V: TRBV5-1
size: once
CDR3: CASSFYGETQYF

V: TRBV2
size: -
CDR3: CASRGDRNNEQFF

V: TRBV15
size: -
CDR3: CATSTQTSGYTF

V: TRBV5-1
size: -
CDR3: CASSSTGQTFPHGGTF

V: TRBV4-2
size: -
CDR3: CASSQSLAGTDNEQFF

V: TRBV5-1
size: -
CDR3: CASSLVNGIENGYTF

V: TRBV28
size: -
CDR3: CASRLSGSYRDYEQYF

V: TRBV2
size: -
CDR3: CASRYSYEQYF

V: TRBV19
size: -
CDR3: CASRGTGDPTNTGELFF

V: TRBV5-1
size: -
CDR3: CASSLGTGFQQPQHF

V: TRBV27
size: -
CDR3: CASRDILVDEQFF

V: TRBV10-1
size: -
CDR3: CASSESIGYNEQFF